This entry lists 14 T cell receptor beta chains sequenced from one sample in a study of Graves' ophthalmopathy and Graves' hyperthyroidism. As the template, RNA transcripts were used to amplify TCR beta CDR3 regions. Amplification began with first-round RT-PCR using HTBI primers, then second-round multiplex PCR was performed. TCRdb reprocessed the multiplex PCR reads with MiXCR, giving one entry per CDR3 protein. The sample records approximately 640,000 distinct CDR3 sequences, roughly two fifths being singletons. Sequenced sample: peripheral blood. These receptors all stem from an adult man with Graves' ophthalmopathy.

This clonotype showed up just a few times. The chain joins TRBV6-5 to TRBJ2-5, with 7 bases that match TRBD2. TRBJ2-1 explains the end of the DNA better; the J call may be wrong. The CDR3 runs to 11 residues. The germline CDR1 and CDR2 sequences are MNHEY and SVGAGI. The CDR3: CASRRGGEQFF. CDR3 in DNA: TGTGCCAGCAGGAGGGGAGGGGAGCAGTTCTTC.

This clonotype was observed many times. CDR3 protein: CASSSQGGGGSPLHF. The DNA of the CDR3 is TGCGCCAGCAGTTCACAGGGAGGGGGCGGTTCACCCCTCCACTTT. The chain couples TRBV10-2 to TRBJ1-6, with 7 nucleotides matching TRBD1. Looked up from germline, CDR1 is WSHSY and CDR2 is SAAADI. CDR3 length: 15 residues. V lost 5 bases to trimming and J lost 9 bases; unmatched junction nucleotides: 10.

V gene TRBV25-1 combines with J gene TRBJ1-1, with D unresolved. The CDR3 length is 14 residues. Trimming removed 8 bases at V and 1 base at J, with 14 bases between. Looked up from germline, CDR1 is MGHDK and CDR2 is SYGVNS. The CDR3 loop is CASQALYKNTEAFF. The CDR3 DNA is TGTGCCAGCCAGGCCCTCTACAAGAACACTGAAGCTTTCTTT.

This clonotype was recorded at least ten times. V and J are TRBV24-1 and TRBJ2-5; no clear D. V lost 5 bases, J lost 1 base, and 7 bases lay in between. Looked up from germline, CDR1 is KGHDR and CDR2 is SFDVKD. This CDR3 region has 13 residues. The CDR3 DNA sequence: TGTGCCACCAGTGTTGGTCTCCAAGAGACCCAGTACTTC. Its translation: CATSVGLQETQYF.

Of note for this clonotype: The conserved phenylalanine or tryptophan normally closing the CDR3 is absent here, so this likely arose from a read error. The DNA is left out, because the CDR3 cannot be placed on it with certainty; the CDR3 is given as TCRdb lists it. The CDR3 region is CSVVRQAQGFY. The chain employs TRBV29-1 and TRBJ1-1. The germline V gene has CDR1 SQVTM and CDR2 ANQGSEA. The length of the CDR3 is 11 amino acids, counting both ends.

The V and J genes are TRBV9 and TRBJ1-1; D unclear. Trimming left V 3 bases short and J 0 bases short, with 18 bases between. Per germline, CDR1 SGDLS and CDR2 YYNGEE. The CDR3 length is 17 residues. CDR3 amino acids: CASSADGRPALNTEAFF. CDR3 sequence (DNA): TGTGCCAGCAGCGCAGACGGTCGGCCTGCCTTGAACACTGAAGCTTTCTTT.

This clonotype has at least ten counts. The chain uses TRBV18 and TRBJ2-7; a possible D gene is TRBD1 (6 bases). Trimming removed 3 bases at V and 5 bases at J, with 8 bases between. Germline CDR1 and CDR2: KGHSH and LQKENI. The CDR3 is 12 amino acids. The CDR3 spells CASSPNRDEQYF. The CDR3 nucleotides read TGTGCCAGCTCACCGAACAGGGACGAGCAGTACTTC.

This clonotype was counted at least ten times. This chain joins TRBV7-2 and TRBJ1-5, with D unclear. CDR1 and CDR2 from the germline V gene are SGHTA and FQGNSA. There are 15 residues in the CDR3. V lost 5 bases and J lost 1, with 12 bases in between. CDR3 sequence reads: CASSLQVLSNQPQHF. The CDR3 coding sequence is TGTGCCAGCAGCCTGCAGGTTTTAAGCAATCAGCCCCAGCATTTT.

The chain uses TRBV12-3 or TRBV12-4 and TRBJ2-7; 13 bases align to TRBD2. The CDR3 has 17 residues. The V segment lost 3 bases and the J segment 5 bases; nucleotides outside the gene matches: 10. CDR3 in DNA: TGTGCCAGCAGTTTTGTCGGGGGACTAGCGGGGATCCACGAGCAGTACTTC. Translating it yields CASSFVGGLAGIHEQYF.

A word on this clonotype: One end of the junction does not line up with germline, which may come from a read error. This sequence joins TRBV7-9 and TRBJ2-7, with D possibly being TRBD1 (6 bases). This CDR3 comprises 12 residues. Per the germline V gene, CDR1 is SEHNR and CDR2 is FQNEAQ (reference sequence). For the CDR3, the DNA is TGTGCCAGTAGACAGGATTCCTACGGGCAGTACTTC. As protein: CASRQDSYGQYF.

This chain uses TRBV7-9 with TRBJ1-6; 9 nucleotides agree with TRBD1. With 0 bases clipped from V and 13 bases from J, the junction kept 1 base outside the gene matches. The CDR3 loop spans 13 amino acids. Germline assignment: CDR1 SEHNR and CDR2 FQNEAQ (reference sequence). CDR3 in amino acids: CASSLAGTGPLHF. In DNA, the CDR3 is TGTGCCAGCAGCTTAGCAGGGACAGGGCCCCTCCACTTT.

Regarding this clonotype: At one end the junction does not follow the germline gene, possibly because of a read error. The chain couples TRBV10-3 to TRBJ1-1, with D unresolved. CDR1 ENHRY and CDR2 SYGVKD come from the germline V gene. This CDR3 is built from 15 residues. The CDR3 loop reads CASSFLRERSTEAFF. The CDR3 DNA reads TGTGCCAGCAGTTTCTTGAGGGAACGGTCGACTGAAGCTTTCTTT.

This clonotype was counted only a few times. The chain has TRBV6-2 or TRBV6-3 and TRBJ1-2; D ambiguous. The germline V gene encodes CDR1 MNHEY and CDR2 SVGEGT. The ends were cut back, 4 bases at V and 1 base at J, with 16 bases in the middle. There are 16 residues in the CDR3. CDR3 DNA sequence: TGTGCCAGCAGTTCCGTAGGACGGATAAATAACTATGGCTACACCTTC. It encodes CASSSVGRINNYGYTF.

This clonotype has a count of ten or more. V gene TRBV4-1 combines with J gene TRBJ2-5; 8 positions agree with TRBD2. V lost 0 bases, J lost 5 bases, and 8 bases stayed unmatched. Germline V CDR1 and CDR2: MGHRA, YSYEKL. This CDR3 spans 16 amino acids. CDR3 DNA sequence: TGCGCCAGCAGCCAAGAGGTCGGGACTAGGCGTGAGACCCAGTACTTC. Its translation is CASSQEVGTRRETQYF.